A single sample is the source of the 3 T cell receptor beta chains below, sequenced in a study of cytotoxic CD8 clonotypes in ibrutinib-treated CLL. Sequenced by immunoSEQ multiplex PCR; TCRdb stores in-frame clones only, minus some. The table records just over 65,000 clones, around 68% of them present only once. Sequenced here: PBMCs, sampled after 12 months of ibrutinib treatment. These receptors were obtained from a human donor with chronic lymphocytic leukemia.

The genes are TRBV4-3 and TRBJ2-2; 11 bases are a match to TRBD2. V lost 1 base, J lost 5 bases, and 0 bases stayed unmatched. Per germline, CDR1 LGHNA and CDR2 YSLEER. The CDR3 has 15 amino acids. The CDR3: CASSQVAGGTGELFF. CDR3 sequence (DNA): TGCGCCAGCAGCCAAGTAGCGGGGGGGACCGGGGAGCTGTTTTTT.

The chain joins TRBV2 to TRBJ1-4; D is ambiguous. Germline V lookup: CDR1 SNHLY, CDR2 FYNNEI. The germline V and J ends were trimmed by 6 bases and 8 bases, with 16 bases remaining between them. The CDR3 contains 14 residues. The CDR3: CASRYGQDSEKLFF. The DNA for the CDR3 is TGTGCCAGCAGGTATGGTCAGGATTCGGAAAAACTGTTTTTT.

The rearrangement uses TRBV9 and TRBJ2-5; 8 bases fit TRBD2. From germline, CDR1 is SGDLS and CDR2 YYNGEE. V dropped 0 bases and J dropped 0; count of bases not matched to a gene: 1. This CDR3 is built from 15 residues. The CDR3 nucleotides read TGTGCCAGCAGCGTAGGACTAGCGAACCAAGAGACCCAGTACTTC. Amino acid sequence: CASSVGLANQETQYF.